Listed here are 19 T cell receptor beta chains from one sample, sequenced in a study of control samples from healthy donors and cancer patients. Method: immunoSEQ multiplex PCR; TCRdb's copy keeps in-frame clones and lacks some. The sample yields 40,000 or so clones, around 80% seen once. Sequencing was performed on PBMCs. The receptors originated from an older woman with lung cancer.

In this sample, this clone turned up once. J is TRBJ1-6 and V is TRBV19; a weak D match, TRBD1 (6 bases). The CDR3 has 13 residues. V was pared by 7 bases and J by 10 bases, with 14 bases between. Germline assignment: CDR1 LNHDA and CDR2 SQIVND (reference sequence). The CDR3 loop is CASTLQGYSPLHF. Written as DNA, the CDR3 is TGTGCCAGTACCTTACAGGGATACTCACCCCTCCACTTT.

The V gene is TRBV18, the J gene TRBJ1-5, with 8 bases aligning to TRBD1. The V gene's germline CDR1 is KGHSH and CDR2 LQKENI. Germline trimming cut 4 bases from V and 5 bases from J; bases unmatched to any gene: 10. The CDR3 runs 16 residues. DNA for the CDR3: TGTGCCAGCTCACTAGCCGGGACAGGAAGCGATCAGCCCCAGCATTTT. Its translation: CASSLAGTGSDQPQHF.

The chain uses TRBV29-1 and TRBJ2-2, with a possible D match to TRBD2 (6 bases). Deletions cut 7 bases from V and 5 bases from J, with 17 bases between. The germline CDR1 and CDR2 sequences are SQVTM and ANQGSEA. CDR3 length: 14 residues. CDR3 protein: CSAGGESETGELFF. The CDR3 DNA sequence: TGCAGCGCCGGCGGGGAGTCGGAAACCGGGGAGCTGTTTTTT.

V and J are TRBV10-3 and TRBJ2-6; D might be TRBD1 or TRBD2, each matching 5 bases. Germline V gives CDR1 ENHRY, CDR2 SYGVKD. There are 17 residues in the CDR3. V was cut by 4 bases and J by 0 bases, with 13 bases left in between. The CDR3 DNA follows: TGTGCCATCAGTGGGCCCGTGGGGGACTCTGGGGCCAACGTCCTGACTTTC. It is translated as CAISGPVGDSGANVLTF.

The chain uses TRBV19 and TRBJ2-5; D gene ambiguous. The CDR3 sequence is 11 residues long. Germline V gene sequence: CDR1 LNHDA, CDR2 SQIVND (reference sequence). With 8 bases removed from V and 5 bases from J, the gap between germline ends came to 9 bases. This chain's CDR3 is CASALGETQYF. Here the CDR3 DNA reads TGTGCCAGTGCCCTAGGGGAGACCCAGTACTTC.

The J gene is TRBJ1-2, the V gene TRBV12-3 or TRBV12-4; maybe TRBD1 (5 bases). The CDR3 loop spans 12 amino acids. V lost 6 bases, J lost 8 bases, and 13 bases lay in between. CDR3 residues: CASSLGAVGYTF. The CDR3 DNA reads as TGTGCCAGCAGCCTAGGGGCGGTGGGCTACACCTTC.

The gene calls are TRBV7-3 and TRBJ1-1; the D gene is possibly TRBD1 (5 bases). This CDR3 is built from 12 residues. Between the trimmed V and J ends, which lost 5 bases and 9 bases, there was a span of 13 bases. Germline CDR1 SGHTA, CDR2 FQGTGA. The CDR3 is CASSTGEPQAFF. DNA of the CDR3: TGTGCCAGCAGCACGGGGGAGCCTCAAGCTTTCTTT.

This sequence joins TRBV6-5 and TRBJ1-6, with D unclear. Trimming took off 2 bases at V and 9 bases at J, with 11 bases between the two ends. The germline V gene encodes CDR1 MNHEY and CDR2 SVGAGI. The CDR3 is 14 amino acids. This CDR3 reads CASSYNGVLSPLHF. The CDR3 DNA sequence: TGTGCCAGCAGTTACAACGGGGTCCTTTCACCCCTCCACTTT.

J is TRBJ2-5 and V is TRBV7-2; TRBD2 matches at 7 bases. CDR3 length: 15 residues. The germline gives CDR1 SGHTA, CDR2 FQGNSA. V gave up 2 bases and J gave up 4 bases; unmatched junction bases: 7. The CDR3 sequence is CASSLSSGNGETQYF. The CDR3, as DNA: TGTGCCAGCAGCTTATCCAGCGGGAACGGAGAGACCCAGTACTTC. The complete variable domain, with remaining parts taken from reference TRBV7-2 and TRBJ2-5, reads GAGVSQSPSNKVTEKGKDVELRCDPISGHTALYWYRQSLGQGLEFLIYFQGNSAPDKSGLPSDRFSAERTGGSVSTLTIQRTQQEDSAVYLCASSLSSGNGETQYFGPGTRLLVL.

The sample holds a few counts of this clone. The chain joins TRBV9 to TRBJ1-3, with D possibly matching TRBD1 (6 bases). Deletions cut 4 bases from V and 7 bases from J, with 18 bases between. Germline CDR1 is SGDLS and CDR2 is YYNGEE. The CDR3 extends over 15 amino acids. CDR3 amino acids: CASSPVGGAGNTIYF. The CDR3 region has the DNA TGTGCCAGCAGCCCAGTGGGGGGCGCCGGGAACACCATATATTTT.

V gene TRBV4-3 combines with J gene TRBJ2-5; no definite D call. The CDR3 totals 15 residues. Germline assignment: CDR1 LGHNA and CDR2 YSLEER. Trimming took 0 bases from V and 7 from J, leaving 15 bases between them. CDR3 protein: CASSQDRSEIGTQYF. The CDR3 DNA sequence: TGCGCCAGCAGCCAAGACAGGTCCGAGATAGGGACCCAGTACTTC.

The rearrangement links TRBV19 to TRBJ2-7; no clear D. The germline V gene encodes CDR1 LNHDA and CDR2 SQIVND (reference sequence). This CDR3 comprises 14 residues. Trimming cost V 3 bases and J 4 bases, with 13 bases left between them. This chain's CDR3 is CASSMQVGPYEQYF. The CDR3 DNA is TGTGCCAGTAGTATGCAGGTTGGCCCTTACGAGCAGTACTTC.

The gene calls are TRBV5-8 and TRBJ2-3, with 8 bases matching TRBD1. Germline V gene lookup returns CDR1 SGHTS and CDR2 YDEGEE. The CDR3 is made up of 14 amino acids. V was clipped by 0 bases and J by 7 bases; unmatched bases: 4. The CDR3 sequence is CASSLVDRANTQYF. The DNA of the CDR3 is TGTGCCAGCAGCTTGGTGGACAGGGCGAATACGCAGTATTTT.

Here the CDR3 reads CSAGGGGSTYEQYF. CDR3 nucleotide sequence: TGCAGCGCCGGGGGAGGCGGGTCGACCTACGAGCAGTACTTC. The chain employs TRBV29-1 and TRBJ2-7, with TRBD2 as a possible D gene (6 bases). Germline lookup yields CDR1 SQVTM and CDR2 ANQGSEA. Trimming pared 7 bases from V and 2 bases from J, leaving 18 bases between. This CDR3 contains 14 residues.

CDR3 loop: CASSLGGLAGADTQYF. CDR3 coding DNA: TGTGCCAGCAGCTTAGGCGGACTAGCGGGAGCAGATACGCAGTATTTT. The rearrangement joins TRBV7-6 to TRBJ2-3; 13 bases fit TRBD2. Unmatched junction bases numbered 2, after V lost 1 base and J lost 4 bases. Per germline, CDR1 SGHVS and CDR2 FNYEAQ. The CDR3 is made up of 16 amino acids.

The chain employs TRBV25-1 and TRBJ2-2; D perhaps matches TRBD1 (6 bases). Germline CDR1 is MGHDK and CDR2 is SYGVNS. CDR3 size: 16 residues. V was shortened by 4 bases and J by 3 bases, with 15 bases between the two germline ends. The DNA of the CDR3 is TGTGCCAGCAGTGGTCCAGGGGCGTGGGACACCGGGGAGCTGTTTTTT. Protein product: CASSGPGAWDTGELFF.

The V call is TRBV18, the J call TRBJ2-2, with D unclear. Germline values: CDR1 KGHSH, CDR2 LQKENI. V was trimmed by 0 bases and J by 0 bases, leaving 8 bases between them. The CDR3 is 16 residues long. In nucleotides, the CDR3 is TGTGCCAGCTCACCACCCTTAATTGCGAACACCGGGGAGCTGTTTTTT. This sequence encodes CASSPPLIANTGELFF.

The J gene is TRBJ2-5, the V gene TRBV12-3 or TRBV12-4, with a possible D match to TRBD2 (5 bases). The CDR3 length is 13 residues. Trimming took off 3 bases at V and 5 bases at J, with 10 bases between the two ends. The CDR3 region is CASSFSDGETQYF. CDR3 DNA: TGTGCCAGCAGTTTTAGCGATGGGGAGACCCAGTACTTC.

The chain employs TRBV6-1 and TRBJ1-5; D remains unclear. The CDR3 is 15 residues long. The V end lost 1 base, the J end lost 7 bases, and 14 bases lay between the germline ends. Germline CDR1 and CDR2: MNHNS and SASEGT. CDR3 loop: CASSEEPGSAQPQHF. Here the CDR3 DNA reads TGTGCCAGCAGTGAAGAACCTGGAAGCGCCCAGCCCCAGCATTTT.